The subject of this entry is one T cell receptor (beta chain). What this receptor recognizes is not known. It has no much larger one-base neighbor in the sample; base qualities were not kept. Libraries were made using RT-PCR. The listed sequencing device is NextSeq 550. TCRdb reanalyzed the raw reads on its own, using fastp at Q25 for trimming and MiXCR for clone calling, and kept in-frame beta chains. Rows matching on CDR3 protein sequence are summarized as one entry with the most common DNA and genes. The table for this sample lists about 150,000 distinct CDR3 sequences; about two fifths of them were counted only once. In total, the top ten clones hold 50% of the sample. From its cysteine to its phenylalanine, the CDR3 spans 14 amino acids. The read is trimmed to its CDR3 DNA, 42 bases read in frame from base 1. Per the germline V gene (reference sequence), LGHDT is the CDR1 and YNNKEL is the CDR2. V loses 4 bases, J loses 8 bases, and the germline ends lie 17 bases apart.

The sample is drawn from a study of patients and donors after allogeneic stem cell transplantation (dated by TCRdb to about 2020). This receptor was taken from a human donor who was either an allogeneic HSCT recipient or a stem cell or donor lymphocyte infusion donor (not recorded which). It is not recorded whose cells these are; they may come from a transplant donor. Input material: blood, either unsorted or a sorted T cell fraction (not recorded which). Rearrangement joined TRBV3-1 to TRBJ1-2, with no confidently assigned D gene. This receptor has the CDR3 CASSPHSSPGGYTF. The sequence in DNA is TGTGCCAGCAGCCCCCACTCCAGCCCGGGAGGCTACACCTTC.